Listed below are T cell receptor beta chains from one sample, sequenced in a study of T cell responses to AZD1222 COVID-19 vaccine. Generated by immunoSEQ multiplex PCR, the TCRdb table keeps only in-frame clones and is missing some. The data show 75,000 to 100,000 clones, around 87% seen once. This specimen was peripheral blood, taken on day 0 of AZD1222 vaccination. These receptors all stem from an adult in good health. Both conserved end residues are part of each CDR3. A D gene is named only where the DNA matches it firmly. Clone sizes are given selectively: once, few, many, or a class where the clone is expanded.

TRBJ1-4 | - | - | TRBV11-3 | TGTGCCAGCAGTTACCGGGACGGGCTCGGAGAAACTAATGAAAAACTGTTTTTT | CASSYRDGLGETNEKLFF
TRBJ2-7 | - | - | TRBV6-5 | TGTGCCAGCAGTTACGGGGCAACCAGCTACGAGCAGTACTTC | CASSYGATSYEQYF
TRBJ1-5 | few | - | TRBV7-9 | TGTGCCAGCAGCTTGGACTTGGGGAGCAATCAGCCCCAGCATTTT | CASSLDLGSNQPQHF
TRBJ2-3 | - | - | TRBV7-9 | TGTGCCAGCAGCGCACGGGGGCCGGGCACAGATACGCAGTATTTT | CASSARGPGTDTQYF
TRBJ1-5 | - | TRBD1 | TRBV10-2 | TGCGCCAGCACCGGACAGGGGGCTTCTCAGCCCCAGCATTTT | CASTGQGASQPQHF
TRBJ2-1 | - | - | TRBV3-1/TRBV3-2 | TGTGCCAGCAGCCCCTGGGCTAGCAGCGCTTACAATGAGCAGTTCTTC | CASSPWASSAYNEQFF
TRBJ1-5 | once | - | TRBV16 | TGTGCCAGCAGCCGTGATAATAGCAGTCCACTAGCGAGCAATCAGCCCCAGCATTTT | CASSRDNSSPLASNQPQHF
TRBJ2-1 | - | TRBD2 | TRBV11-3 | TGTGCCAGCAGCCCCGGGGGGGCCAAGTATGAGCAGTTCTTC | CASSPGGAKYEQFF
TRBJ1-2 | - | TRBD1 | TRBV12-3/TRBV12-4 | TGTGCCAGCAGTATGGACAGGAGTAGAGGCTACACCTTC | CASSMDRSRGYTF
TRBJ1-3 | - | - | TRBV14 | TGTGCCAGCAGCCAAGTATTCTCTGGAAACACCATATATTTT | CASSQVFSGNTIYF
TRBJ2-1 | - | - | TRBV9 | TGTGCCAGCGGAAAAGGGGACGAGGTCACCAGTGAGCAGTTCTTC | CASGKGDEVTSEQFF
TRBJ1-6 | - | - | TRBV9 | TGTGCCAGCGGGCCGGTGAGGGGGAACTCACCCCTCCACTTT | CASGPVRGNSPLHF
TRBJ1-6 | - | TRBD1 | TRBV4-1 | TGCGCCAGCAGCCAACGGTCGGGACAGTATAATTCACCCCTCCACTTT | CASSQRSGQYNSPLHF
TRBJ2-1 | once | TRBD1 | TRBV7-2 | TGTGCCAGCAGCTCTTGGACAGGCTCGGGGAATGAGCAGTTCTTC | CASSSWTGSGNEQFF
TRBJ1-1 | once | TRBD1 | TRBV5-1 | TGCGCCAGCAGCTTGCGGCAGGGGGCCGGGAACACTGAAGCTTTCTTT | CASSLRQGAGNTEAFF
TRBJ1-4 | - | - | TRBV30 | TGTGCCTGGAGTCGGTTGCGTGAAAAACTGTTTTTT | CAWSRLREKLFF
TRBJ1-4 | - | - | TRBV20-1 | TGCAGTGTCCGAGGGGACGAAAAACTGTTTTTT | CSVRGDEKLFF
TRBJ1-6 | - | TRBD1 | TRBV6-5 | TGTGCCAGCAAGGGGGGACAGGGATATTCACCCCTCCACTTT | CASKGGQGYSPLHF
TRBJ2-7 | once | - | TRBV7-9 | TGTGCCAGCAGCTTAGGACAGGTCTACGAGCAGTACTTC | CASSLGQVYEQYF
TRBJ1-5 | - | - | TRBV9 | TGTGCCAGCAGCGAGAACAGCGCTGATCAGCCCCAGCATTTT | CASSENSADQPQHF
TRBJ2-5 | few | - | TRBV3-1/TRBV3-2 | TGTGCCAGCAGCCAAGATCGCGAGACCCAGTACTTC | CASSQDRETQYF
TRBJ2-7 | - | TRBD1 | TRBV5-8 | TGTGCCAGCAGCTTGGAGGGGGCGACAGGGACCCTTTTTACCTACGAGCAGTACTTC | CASSLEGATGTLFTYEQYF
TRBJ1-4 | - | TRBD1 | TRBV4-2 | TGTGCCAGCAGCCCCCACGGGACAGGGAATGAAAAACTGTTTTTT | CASSPHGTGNEKLFF
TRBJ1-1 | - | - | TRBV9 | TGTGCCAGCAGCGTAGGAGGAACTGAAGCTTTCTTT | CASSVGGTEAFF
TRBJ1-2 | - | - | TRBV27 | TGTGCCAGCAGCTCAATATCGGGGCAAACAAGCTATGGCTACACCTTC | CASSSISGQTSYGYTF
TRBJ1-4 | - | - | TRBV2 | TGTGCCAGCAGGAGGGAGGGGGTGGCTAATGAAAAACTGTTTTTT | CASRREGVANEKLFF
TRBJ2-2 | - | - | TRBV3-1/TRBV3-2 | TGTGCCAGCAGCCAGGGGACAATGAACACCGGGGAGCTGTTTTTT | CASSQGTMNTGELFF
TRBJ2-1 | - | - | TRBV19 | TGTGCCAGTAGTATCACCCCTACCACTGATGAGCAGTTCTTC | CASSITPTTDEQFF
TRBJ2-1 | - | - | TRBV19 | TGTGCCAGTATGGACATCAATGAGCAGTTCTTC | CASMDINEQFF
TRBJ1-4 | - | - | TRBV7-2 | TGTGCCAGCAGCGCCCAGCGAGGGATCGGTGAAAAACTGTTTTTT | CASSAQRGIGEKLFF